The present T cell receptor beta chain was sequenced within a study of T cells after yellow fever vaccination (dated by TCRdb to between 2018 and 2020). A note on the overall study: The SMART-Seq v4 Ultra Low Input RNA kit was used to prepare libraries from fractions with low cell numbers. To follow T-cell clones before and after both primary and booster YFV17D yellow fever vaccination, bulk TCR alpha and beta repertoires underwent longitudinal sequencing. Two healthy male donors made up the cohort, one aged 18 to 29 years and the other aged 30 to 39 years. Blood was collected at multiple timepoints before and after primary and secondary immunization, and bulk PBMC replicates and cell subsets were isolated. What the research found in general, with its limitations: A small share of clonotypes occurred in both CD4 and CD8 compartments, likely arising from convergent recombination. Only a couple of donors were included in the study, so the extent to which the findings can be generalized is limited. Computational filtering was needed because FACS-sorted repertoires could contain abundant contaminating clonotypes from the bulk population. Most clones expanded after primary vaccination (approximately 95% of CD4 and 88% of CD8) were re-detected after the booster, suggesting that broad memory maintenance occurred. The secondary T-cell response was found to be weaker but faster than the primary response, with a peak reached on day 5 rather than on day 15.

This specimen's treatment or condition label, per the study, means: live attenuated yellow fever vaccine strain. A standard Ficoll-Paque protocol was used to isolate PBMCs from peripheral blood. Dynabeads CD4 and CD8 positive selection kits were used to isolate the CD4 and CD8 T-cell fractions. TriZol was used to extract RNA from bulk PBMCs, CD4 and CD8 fractions, and dextramer-positive and dextramer-negative fractions. This clonotype has only a few counts. Its antigen is unknown. No per-base quality is available; no much larger clone lies one base away. The junction carries 9 bases between V and J, which are trimmed by 6 bases and 0 bases respectively. Spanning cysteine to phenylalanine, the CDR3 consists of 15 amino acids. Only CDR3 DNA remains: 45 bases, in frame from the first base. Based on the germline V gene (reference sequence), the CDR1 and CDR2 sequences are MNHNY and SVGAGI. Sequenced on an Illumina NovaSeq 6000. TCR cDNA was synthesized by 5'RACE template switching, which introduced a universal primer site and unique molecular identifiers. cDNA synthesis was primed from both the TCR alpha and TCR beta constant segments. Two PCR steps were used to amplify libraries, with sample barcodes and sequencing adapters being added in the second step. Sequencing of libraries was performed on Illumina HiSeq 2500 (2x100 bp) or NovaSeq (2x150 bp). As for the authors' bioinformatics: Demultiplexing of reads and collapsing into UMI consensus sequences were performed with MIGEC, and V(D)J alignment was carried out with MiXCR. Vaccine-responding clonotypes were identified with edgeR using replicate PBMC samples, with FDR below 0.01 and a log2 fold change above 5 up to day 15 being required. Each bulk clonotype received a CD4 or CD8 identity based on whether the sequenced CD4 or CD8 repertoire contained that clonotype at higher abundance. The raw public reads went through TCRdb reprocessing: fastp at Q25, MiXCR clone calling, in-frame beta chains kept. When rows share a CDR3 protein, they turn into one entry using the most common DNA and genes. Here the V and J calls rest on TCRdb's processing, not on the authors' analysis. The sample table lists a few hundred thousand distinct CDR3 sequences, approximately 10% of them with a count of one. About 3.7% of the sample comes from the top ten.

This sequence originates from a man aged 18 to 30 who received the YFV17D yellow fever vaccine. The material was CD4+ T cells sorted from PBMCs, obtained 5 days after the yellow fever booster vaccination. The sequence links TRBV6-6 to TRBJ2-6, with the D gene not confidently named. The DNA is TGTGCCAGCAGGGGGTACCTCTCTGGGGCCAACGTCCTGACTTTC. It encodes CASRGYLSGANVLTF.